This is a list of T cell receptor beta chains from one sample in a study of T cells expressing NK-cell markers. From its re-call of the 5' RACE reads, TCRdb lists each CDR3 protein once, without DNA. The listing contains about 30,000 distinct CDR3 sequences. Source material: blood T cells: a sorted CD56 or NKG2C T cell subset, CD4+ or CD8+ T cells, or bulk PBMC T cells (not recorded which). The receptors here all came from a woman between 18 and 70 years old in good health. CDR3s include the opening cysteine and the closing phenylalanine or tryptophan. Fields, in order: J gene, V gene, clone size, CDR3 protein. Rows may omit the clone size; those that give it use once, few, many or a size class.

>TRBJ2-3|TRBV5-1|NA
CASSFREGTDTQYF
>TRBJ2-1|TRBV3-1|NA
CASSQVQGPYNEQFF
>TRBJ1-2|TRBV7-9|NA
CASSSTPDRANYGYTF
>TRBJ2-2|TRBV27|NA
CASRWGSSGGGELFF
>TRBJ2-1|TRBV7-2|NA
CASSLSYNEQFF
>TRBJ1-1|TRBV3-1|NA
CASSQEGTGGVNTEAFF
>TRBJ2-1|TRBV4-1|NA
CASSLSGSTYNEQFF
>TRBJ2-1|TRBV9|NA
CASSEGPGQDLNEQFF
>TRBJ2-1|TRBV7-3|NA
CASSQTHLAIGTYNEQFF
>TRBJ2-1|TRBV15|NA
CATSPQGEAYNEQFF
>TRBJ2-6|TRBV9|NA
CASSATKGTGANVLTF
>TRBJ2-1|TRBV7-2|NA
CASSTPGLAIYNEQFF
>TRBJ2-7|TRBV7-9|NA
CASSPKTGPKNEQYF
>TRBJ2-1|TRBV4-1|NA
CASKSSGAKSSYNEQFF
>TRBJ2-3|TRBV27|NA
CASSLLASLTDTQYF
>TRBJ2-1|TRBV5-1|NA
CASSLEDGYNEQFF
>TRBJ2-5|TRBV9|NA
CASSDGLNEETQYF
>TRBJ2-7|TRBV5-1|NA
CASSPEGALYEQYF
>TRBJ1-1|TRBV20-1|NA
CSARVRSNTEAFF
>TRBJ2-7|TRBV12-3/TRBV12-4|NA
CASRGRGSDEQYF
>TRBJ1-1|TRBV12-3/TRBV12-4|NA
CASRRVGELNTEAFF
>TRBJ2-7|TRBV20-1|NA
CSAEDGTSGDLGQYF
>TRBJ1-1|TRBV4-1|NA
CASSPGQGLGTEAFF
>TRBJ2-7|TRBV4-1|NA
CASSISPLVYEQYF
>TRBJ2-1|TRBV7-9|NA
CASSVILGDEQFF
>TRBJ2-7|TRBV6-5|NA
CASSYSQGAGEQYF
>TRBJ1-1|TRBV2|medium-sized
CASSAPFLTEAFF